This T cell receptor beta chain was found in a study of cytomegalovirus exposure and HLA in healthy donors. The PCR ran on 60 Vbeta and 13 Jbeta primers. Repertoires were generated with immunoSEQ multiplex PCR, while TCRdb's copy carries only in-frame clones and drops some. The sample holds about 130,000 clones, roughly 75% seen once. The V gene end was trimmed by 5 bases and the J gene end by 6 bases; junction bases not matched to a gene: 8. Germline V lookup: CDR1 SGHTA, CDR2 FQGNSA. The CDR3 extends over 15 amino acids. This TCR came from a man aged 25 to 45 in good health and CMV-seropositive. Source material: PBMCs. The V call is TRBV7-2, the J call TRBJ1-5; the match to TRBD1 covers 9 bases. The CDR3 nucleotides read TGTGCCAGCAGCGAACAGGGGGCGCGAGGTCAGCCCCAGCATTTT. The encoded protein is CASSEQGARGQPQHF.